Each of the 2 T cell receptor beta chains below was sequenced from the same sample in a study of T cell repertoires in aging, cancer and after chemotherapy. Peripheral blood genomic DNA, not sorted cells or RNA, was the template. TRB rearrangements spanning V, D and J were amplified using mixed TRB-A/B primers. One entry per CDR3 protein results from TCRdb running MiXCR on the multiplex PCR reads. The sample records over a thousand distinct CDR3 sequences, 21% being singletons. The sequencing input was blood. The receptors were sampled from a human donor with a solid tumor.

By share of the sample, this clonotype is medium-sized. V usage is TRBV20-1 and J usage is TRBJ2-3; D is uncertain. The germline gives CDR1 DFQATT, CDR2 SNEGSKA (reference sequence). Trimming cost V 3 bases and J 6 bases, with 7 bases left between them. CDR3 length: 11 residues. Here the CDR3 reads CSASSGDTQYF. CDR3 bases: TGCAGTGCTAGCTCAGGCGATACGCAGTATTTT.

By sample share, this clonotype is medium-sized. V and J are TRBV30 and TRBJ1-2; D remains unclear. This CDR3 region has 11 residues. Germline CDR1 and CDR2: GTSNPN and SVGIG (reference sequence). The CDR3 reads CAAARRLGYTF. The CDR3 DNA reads TGTGCTGCGGCACGACGTTTGGGCTACACCTTC.